This T cell receptor beta chain was captured by sequencing in a study of monozygotic twins with inflammatory bowel disease. There are 12 residues in the CDR3. Germline-derived CDR1 and CDR2 are DFQATT and SNEGSKA (reference sequence). TCRalpha and TCRbeta cDNA underwent two nested PCRs of around 15 and 10 cycles. Using the 5' RACE reads, TCRdb records one entry per CDR3 protein without DNA. The sample table includes some 150,000 distinct CDR3 sequences. This chain connects TRBV20-1 to TRBJ2-5; there is no DNA to check the TCRdb D call of TRBD2. This TCR came from a human donor with ulcerative colitis or Crohn's disease, or a healthy co-twin of an affected twin (not recorded which). Sequencing was done on a sample of blood. The CDR3 reads CSARLDGETQYF.